Listed here are 18 T cell receptor beta chains from one sample, sequenced in a study of T cells in Graves' hyperthyroidism and ophthalmopathy. RNA transcripts served as the template for amplifying TCR beta CDR3 regions. A first-round RT-PCR of the TCR CDR3 used the HTBI primer set. In TCRdb, the multiplex PCR reads were re-called with MiXCR into one record per CDR3 protein. The sample records around 600,000 distinct CDR3 sequences, about 14% being singletons. Sequencing used blood. Receptors originate from a woman between 50 and 59 years old with Graves' ophthalmopathy.

The CDR3 DNA follows: TGTGCCAGCAGGGAAACCCCTCGGGGTAACACCGGGGAGCTGTTTTTT. Its translation is CASRETPRGNTGELFF. The rearrangement links TRBV7-9 to TRBJ2-2; weak D call: TRBD2 (5 bases). The ends were cut back, 6 bases at V and 2 bases at J, with 16 bases in the middle. CDR1 is SEHNR and CDR2 is FQNEAQ in the germline V gene (reference sequence). The CDR3 is made up of 16 amino acids.

This clonotype has just a few counts. The V gene is TRBV28, the J gene TRBJ2-3; 11 nucleotides match TRBD2. V was clipped by 3 bases and J by 6 bases; unmatched bases: 11. Germline CDR1 reads MDHEN; CDR2 reads SYDVKM. The CDR3 is made up of 17 amino acids. Written as DNA, the CDR3 is TGTGCCAGCAGTTTGAACCGACTAGCGGGAATTGTGGATACGCAGTATTTT. Protein: CASSLNRLAGIVDTQYF.

This clonotype was detected ten times or more. This chain joins TRBV28 and TRBJ2-1; D ambiguous. Germline CDR1 is MDHEN and CDR2 is SYDVKM. The CDR3 is 15 residues long. V was clipped by 3 bases and J by 2 bases, with 11 bases between them. The CDR3 loop reads CASSFTGPAYNEQFF. CDR3 in DNA: TGTGCCAGCAGTTTTACCGGGCCGGCCTACAATGAGCAGTTCTTC.

This clonotype was counted ten times or more. This chain joins TRBV2 and TRBJ2-6; tentatively, D is TRBD2 (5 bases). V dropped 6 bases and J dropped 0 bases, with 12 bases sitting between them. Germline assignment: CDR1 SNHLY and CDR2 FYNNEI. This CDR3 spans 16 amino acids. As DNA, the CDR3 is TGTGCCAGCAGGCCGAACCGGGGCTCTGGGGCCAACGTCCTGACTTTC. Its protein product is CASRPNRGSGANVLTF.

This clonotype was recorded many times. This chain uses TRBV2 with TRBJ1-1; no firm D call. This CDR3 spans 9 amino acids. Germline-derived CDR1 and CDR2 are SNHLY and FYNNEI. V was clipped by 7 bases and J by 3 bases, with 0 bases between them. The CDR3 DNA follows: TGTGCCAGCAACACTGAAGCTTTCTTT. Encoded protein: CASNTEAFF.

This clonotype has a count of ten or more. The rearrangement joins TRBV20-1 to TRBJ2-3; tentative D call: TRBD2 (6 bases). Germline lookup yields CDR1 DFQATT and CDR2 SNEGSKA (reference sequence). V was pared by 5 bases and J by 3 bases, with 15 bases between. The CDR3 extends over 14 amino acids. CDR3: CSALGLPGTDTQYF. The DNA for the CDR3 is TGCAGTGCTTTGGGACTCCCGGGGACAGATACGCAGTATTTT.

The chain combines TRBV4-1 with TRBJ1-2; D is unclear. V lost 0 bases and J lost 2, with 16 bases in between. The CDR3 extends over 17 amino acids. Germline values: CDR1 MGHRA, CDR2 YSYEKL. The CDR3 here is CASSQDRGGQPNYGYTF. In nucleotides, the CDR3 is TGCGCCAGCAGCCAAGATCGAGGTGGGCAGCCGAACTATGGCTACACCTTC.

The chain recombines TRBV14 with TRBJ2-1; 10 bases line up with TRBD2. Trimming took 2 bases from V and 3 from J; bases not matched to a gene: 7. CDR3 length equals 17 residues. The germline V gene has CDR1 SGHDN and CDR2 FVKESK. The CDR3 loop reads CASSQPGLAEIYNEQFF. CDR3 bases: TGTGCCAGCAGCCAACCAGGACTAGCGGAGATCTACAATGAGCAGTTCTTC.

The chain uses TRBV15 and TRBJ2-1; 11 nucleotides line up with TRBD2. The DNA end is more similar to TRBJ2-7, so the J call may be wrong. The CDR3 sequence is 15 residues long. Germline-derived CDR1 and CDR2 are LNHNV and YYDKDF (reference sequence). In nucleotides, the CDR3 is TGTGCCACCAGCAGAGAGGGACTAGCGGACAATGAGCAGTACTTC. As protein: CATSREGLADNEQYF.

This clonotype was detected many times. The genes are TRBV6-6 and TRBJ2-1; D possibly corresponds to TRBD1 (6 bases). Germline V gene sequence: CDR1 MNHNY, CDR2 SVGAGI (reference sequence). With 0 bases removed from V and 8 bases from J, the gap between germline ends came to 11 bases. This CDR3 is 14 amino acids long. The CDR3 loop is CASSYSPRQDEQFF. The CDR3 region has the DNA TGTGCCAGCAGTTACTCCCCGCGACAGGATGAGCAGTTCTTC.

This clonotype was seen repeatedly, ten times or more. This chain joins TRBV24-1 and TRBJ2-5; D may match TRBD1 or TRBD2 (5 bases each). CDR3 length: 16 amino acids. The V end was cut by 3 bases, the J end by 1 base, with 14 bases between. Germline V CDR1 and CDR2: KGHDR, SFDVKD. CDR3: CATSDTGPLSQETQYF. CDR3 nucleotides: TGTGCCACCAGTGATACGGGACCCCTCAGCCAAGAGACCCAGTACTTC.

This clonotype was seen many times. V gene TRBV6-1 combines with J gene TRBJ2-7, with D perhaps matching TRBD1 (6 bases). CDR3 size: 16 residues. The germline V gene encodes CDR1 MNHNS and CDR2 SASEGT. With 6 bases removed from V and 2 bases from J, the gap between germline ends came to 20 bases. CDR3 coding DNA: TGTGCCAGCAGGCGACAGGCCACCTATACCGCCTACGAGCAGTACTTC. It specifies CASRRQATYTAYEQYF.

This clonotype was counted many times. The V call is TRBV7-3, the J call TRBJ2-7; 9 positions match TRBD2. Trimming took 6 bases from V and 5 from J; bases not matched to a gene: 5. Germline assignment: CDR1 SGHTA and CDR2 FQGTGA. This CDR3 spans 13 amino acids. The CDR3: CASSPAGGHEQYF. CDR3 DNA sequence: TGTGCCAGCAGTCCAGCGGGAGGCCACGAGCAGTACTTC.

In its sample, this clonotype was seen a few times. The gene calls are TRBV29-1 and TRBJ1-5; D remains ambiguous. Germline loops: CDR1 SQVTM, CDR2 ANQGSEA. Trimming took off 5 bases at V and 4 bases at J, with 12 bases between the two ends. The CDR3 is made up of 13 amino acids. The CDR3 DNA sequence: TGCAGCGTTCTCCCAGGATCAAATCAGCCCCAGCATTTT. This encodes CSVLPGSNQPQHF.

This clonotype has ten or more counts. The rearrangement uses TRBV5-6 and TRBJ1-1, with 7 positions matching TRBD1. CDR3 size: 16 residues. V was pared by 5 bases and J by 0 bases, with 10 bases of the junction left unmatched. The V gene's germline CDR1 is SGHDT and CDR2 YYEEEE. CDR3 region: CASSKGTAIMNTEAFF. In DNA, the CDR3 is TGTGCCAGCAGTAAGGGGACAGCCATCATGAACACTGAAGCTTTCTTT.

V is TRBV19 and J is TRBJ2-5, with 9 bases that match TRBD2. Germline loops: CDR1 LNHDA, CDR2 SQIVND (reference sequence). The CDR3 consists of 17 residues. V was clipped by 6 bases and J by 1 base; unmatched bases: 12. DNA of the CDR3: TGTGCCAGTAGCCCAGGGAGGATAGCGGGAGTCCAAGAGACCCAGTACTTC. This codes for CASSPGRIAGVQETQYF. The entire variable domain, with the rest obtained from reference TRBV19 and TRBJ2-5, is as follows: DGGITQSPKYLFRKEGQNVTLSCEQNLNHDAMYWYRQDPGQGLRLIYYSQIVNDFQKGDIAEGYSVSREKKESFPLTVTSAQKNPTAFYLCASSPGRIAGVQETQYFGPGTRLLVL.

This clonotype was counted many times. The rearrangement joins TRBV7-9 to TRBJ1-4; a possible D gene is TRBD1 (5 bases). Germline lookup yields CDR1 SEHNR and CDR2 FQNEAQ (reference sequence). Trimming took off 6 bases at V and 7 bases at J, with 12 bases between the two ends. CDR3 length: 13 residues. The CDR3 is CASSDRLFEKLFF. CDR3 bases: TGTGCCAGCAGTGACAGACTGTTTGAAAAACTGTTTTTT. Drawing the rest from reference TRBV7-9 and TRBJ1-4, the complete variable domain is DTGVSQNPRHKITKRGQNVTFRCDPISEHNRLYWYRQTLGQGPEFLTYFQNEAQLEKSRLLSDRFSAERPKGSFSTLEIQRTEQGDSAMYLCASSDRLFEKLFFGSGTQLSVL.

The sample holds many counts of this clonotype. The rearrangement links TRBV29-1 to TRBJ2-3; perhaps TRBD2 as D (6 bases). V was clipped by 7 bases and J by 3 bases, with 11 bases between them. The CDR3 is 12 residues long. CDR1 is SQVTM, CDR2 ANQGSEA, per germline. The chain's CDR3 is CSGEDRTDTQYF. In DNA form, the CDR3 reads TGCAGCGGGGAGGACCGAACAGATACGCAGTATTTT.